This record concerns one T cell receptor (beta chain) sequence. Its antigen is as yet unknown. The data are from a study of beta chain features in type 1 diabetes. Findings and caveats of the study: TCRB repertoires of naive, central memory and Treg cells appeared more similar among patients than among healthy donors. Shorter TCRB CDR3s, moderately but significantly so, were found in Type 1 diabetes patients in all four CD4+ subsets. Type 1 diabetes patients had VDJ junctions that carried fewer insertions and more deletions. Any role of HLA type in TCRB rearrangement remained unresolved here.

A single heparinised blood sample, averaging about 120 mL, was obtained per donor. Trimming pared 2 bases from V and 0 bases from J, leaving 8 bases between. The germline gives CDR1 SQVTM, CDR2 ANQGSEA. This CDR3 region has 14 residues. Investigators reverse transcribed all isolated RNA, so they sequenced expressed TCRB transcripts. Only in-frame clones appear in the TCRdb table, and some are missing; sequencing was by immunoSEQ multiplex PCR. The data contain 550,000 to 850,000 clones, roughly 12% of them seen just once; the ten biggest clones take up about 0.02%. The rearrangement joins TRBV29-1 to TRBJ1-3, with D perhaps TRBD1 (6 bases). This TCR derives from a young man with type 1 diabetes. Material for sequencing was naive CD4+ T cells from blood. In DNA form, the CDR3 reads TGCAGCGTTGAAAGGGGGATCTCTGGAAACACCATATATTTT. Encoded protein: CSVERGISGNTIYF.